The rows below give T cell receptor beta chains drawn from one sample of a study of blood T cell repertoires in COVID-19. The method was immunoSEQ multiplex PCR; TCRdb's version includes in-frame clones alone and lacks a portion of them. The sample holds tens of thousands of clones, about 89% seen once. Sample: peripheral blood. The receptors come from a human donor in a cohort sampled during active COVID-19. Each CDR3 is given with its conserved first and last residue. The D gene is left open where the match is weak. Some rows have no size entry. The others give once, few or many, or a class for an expanded clone.

CDR3aa	CDR3nt	v_gene	j_gene	d_gene	abundance
CASIDRRNEQFF	TGTGCCAGCATAGACAGGAGGAATGAGCAGTTCTTC	TRBV2	TRBJ2-1	.	.
CASSYGGTASYEQYF	TGTGCCAGCAGTTACGGTGGGACAGCGTCCTACGAGCAGTACTTC	TRBV6-5	TRBJ2-7	TRBD1	.
CASTPRANTGELFF	TGTGCCAGCACCCCCAGGGCGAACACCGGGGAGCTGTTTTTT	TRBV6-6	TRBJ2-2	.	.
CASSEGTGGHQPQHF	TGTGCCAGCAGTGAAGGGACAGGTGGGCATCAGCCCCAGCATTTT	TRBV6-4	TRBJ1-5	TRBD1	.
CASSTRGGRGDTQYF	TGTGCCAGCAGCACCCGGGGGGGCCGGGGAGATACGCAGTATTTT	TRBV9	TRBJ2-3	TRBD2	.
CSVTGVYGELFF	TGCAGCGTAACAGGGGTTTACGGGGAGCTGTTTTTT	TRBV29-1	TRBJ2-2	TRBD1	.
CASRPRAGEQYF	TGTGCCAGCAGACCGCGGGCCGGCGAGCAGTACTTC	TRBV6-6	TRBJ2-7	.	.
CASSRVGQGHSPLHF	TGCGCCAGCAGCCGCGTTGGCCAGGGTCATTCACCCCTCCACTTT	TRBV5-1	TRBJ1-6	.	.
CASSPIGDNEKLFF	TGTGCCAGCTCACCTATCGGTGATAATGAAAAACTGTTTTTT	TRBV18	TRBJ1-4	.	.
CAWKDRGYTEAFF	TGTGCCTGGAAGGACAGGGGATACACTGAAGCTTTCTTT	TRBV30	TRBJ1-1	TRBD1	.
CASRDWDTYQPQHF	TGTGCCAGCAGGGACTGGGACACATATCAGCCCCAGCATTTT	TRBV2	TRBJ1-5	.	.
CAWSVGAGYNSPLHF	TGTGCCTGGAGCGTGGGCGCCGGATATAATTCACCCCTCCACTTT	TRBV30	TRBJ1-6	.	once
CASTPLDRGRYGYTF	TGTGCCAGCACCCCTCTGGACAGGGGCCGCTATGGCTACACCTTC	TRBV6-2/TRBV6-3	TRBJ1-2	TRBD1	once
CASSPGTGAEKLFF	TGTGCCAGTTCCCCCGGGACAGGGGCTGAAAAACTGTTTTTT	TRBV19	TRBJ1-4	TRBD1	.
CASSQLGVSQYF	TGTGCCAGCAGCCAACTAGGGGTGTCCCAGTACTTC	TRBV3-1/TRBV3-2	TRBJ2-5	.	.
CASSSQTGPGLADNEQFF	TGCGCCAGCAGCTCCCAGACAGGGCCGGGACTAGCGGACAATGAGCAGTTCTTC	TRBV5-1	TRBJ2-1	TRBD2	.
CATSDLNGYEQYF	TGTGCCACCAGTGATTTAAACGGCTACGAGCAGTACTTC	TRBV24-1	TRBJ2-7	.	.
CASSLRGQGLNNEKLFF	TGTGCCAGCAGCCTCCGGGGACAGGGCCTAAATAATGAAAAACTGTTTTTT	TRBV4-2	TRBJ1-4	TRBD1	.
CASSPGGGRNTEAFF	TGTGCCAGCAGCCCCGGGGGGGGCCGGAACACTGAAGCTTTCTTT	TRBV13	TRBJ1-1	.	.
CASRPDQGNQPQHF	TGTGCCAGTAGACCAGATCAGGGGAATCAGCCCCAGCATTTT	TRBV19	TRBJ1-5	.	.